The rows below give T cell receptor beta chains drawn from one sample of a study of T cell responses to AZD1222 COVID-19 vaccine. Libraries were prepared by immunoSEQ multiplex PCR; TCRdb keeps only in-frame clonotypes and omits some of them. The profile shows 150,000 to 170,000 clones, roughly nine tenths of them singletons. Source: peripheral blood, taken on day 0 of MenACWY control vaccination. All receptors derive from an adult in good health. Each CDR3 is given with its conserved first and last residue. The order of the fields is CDR3 length, J gene, V gene, D gene, clone size, CDR3 protein, CDR3 DNA. The D gene is left open where the match is weak. Expanded clones are given a class, and other clones once, few, many or no size at all.

14,TRBJ1-5,TRBV6-5,TRBD1,NA,CASSLGGAIQPQHF,TGTGCCAGCAGTCTAGGGGGCGCAATTCAGCCCCAGCATTTT
13,TRBJ2-7,TRBV7-2,NA,NA,CASSLRREYEQYF,TGTGCCAGCAGCTTACGGCGGGAATACGAGCAGTACTTC
15,TRBJ1-4,TRBV5-1,TRBD1,NA,CASRRQGSTNEKLFF,TGCGCCAGCAGAAGACAGGGGAGTACTAATGAAAAACTGTTTTTT
15,TRBJ1-1,TRBV2,TRBD1,NA,CASIPRDRMNTEAFF,TGTGCCAGCATCCCCCGGGACAGAATGAACACTGAAGCTTTCTTT
13,TRBJ1-5,TRBV3-1/TRBV3-2,NA,NA,CASSPQGSQPQHF,TGTGCCAGCAGTCCACAGGGAAGTCAGCCCCAGCATTTT
15,TRBJ2-5,TRBV2,TRBD2,NA,CASIPLAGVLGTQYF,TGTGCCAGCATCCCGCTAGCGGGAGTTTTGGGGACCCAGTACTTC
15,TRBJ1-4,TRBV4-1,TRBD1,once,CASSPRTGGPEKLFF,TGCGCCAGCAGCCCCCGGACAGGGGGGCCCGAAAAACTGTTTTTT
13,TRBJ1-1,TRBV5-1,NA,few,CASSLAVSTEAFF,TGCGCCAGCAGCTTGGCCGTAAGCACTGAAGCTTTCTTT
14,TRBJ2-3,TRBV19,NA,few,CASSDTLLENTQYF,TGTGCCAGTAGTGACACCTTACTAGAGAATACGCAGTATTTT
13,TRBJ2-7,TRBV12-3/TRBV12-4,TRBD1,NA,CASSQGTGVQQYF,TGTGCCAGCAGCCAAGGGACAGGGGTTCAGCAGTACTTC
14,TRBJ1-2,TRBV27,NA,NA,CASSLGGFGYGYTF,TGTGCCAGCAGTTTAGGGGGCTTCGGCTATGGCTACACCTTC
13,TRBJ2-2,TRBV3-1/TRBV3-2,NA,NA,CASSQFSHGELFF,TGTGCCAGCAGCCAATTCTCTCACGGGGAGCTGTTTTTT
14,TRBJ2-7,TRBV29-1,NA,NA,CSVAPGLSGYEQYF,TGCAGCGTTGCTCCAGGGTTGTCCGGCTACGAGCAGTACTTC
14,TRBJ1-5,TRBV18,TRBD1,NA,CASSPDRAVQPQHF,TGTGCCAGCTCACCGGACAGGGCTGTGCAGCCCCAGCATTTT
15,TRBJ1-1,TRBV5-6,NA,NA,CASSLAFGRGTEAFF,TGTGCCAGCAGCTTGGCTTTTGGGAGGGGGACCGAAGCTTTCTTT
14,TRBJ2-7,TRBV10-3,TRBD2,once,CAISSLAGVGEQYF,TGTGCCATCAGTTCACTAGCGGGAGTGGGCGAGCAGTACTTC
13,TRBJ1-3,TRBV7-2,NA,NA,CASTFDTDNTIYF,TGTGCCAGCACCTTTGACACGGACAACACCATATATTTT
15,TRBJ2-7,TRBV7-2,TRBD2,NA,CASTLAGGLSYEQYF,TGTGCCAGCACCCTAGCGGGAGGACTCTCCTACGAGCAGTACTTC
15,TRBJ1-2,TRBV6-5,NA,NA,CASSYGMGANYGYTF,TGTGCCAGCAGTTACGGTATGGGAGCTAACTATGGCTACACCTTC
12,TRBJ1-5,TRBV28,NA,NA,CASSLVSQPQHF,TGTGCCAGCAGTTTAGTTTCCCAGCCCCAGCATTTT
14,TRBJ2-1,TRBV2,TRBD2,once,CASSPAGSGKGQFF,TGTGCCAGCAGTCCCGCTGGGAGCGGGAAAGGGCAGTTCTTC
17,TRBJ2-7,TRBV5-6,NA,NA,CASSPSRASGALYEQYF,TGTGCCAGCAGCCCCTCCCGCGCCTCGGGGGCGCTTTACGAGCAGTACTTC
15,TRBJ2-1,TRBV5-4,TRBD2,NA,CASSLGRGGNNEQFF,TGTGCCAGCAGCTTGGGGCGCGGGGGGAACAATGAGCAGTTCTTC
13,TRBJ1-1,TRBV30,NA,NA,CAWRRTFNTEAFF,TGTGCCTGGAGGCGGACCTTCAACACTGAAGCTTTCTTT
12,TRBJ2-4,TRBV2,NA,NA,CASGDGKNIQYF,TGTGCCAGCGGGGACGGCAAAAACATTCAGTACTTC
20,TRBJ2-3,TRBV6-2/TRBV6-3,TRBD2,NA,CASSYPKTSGTSPSTDTQYF,TGTGCCAGCAGTTACCCCAAAACTAGCGGGACCTCCCCTAGCACAGATACGCAGTATTTT
15,TRBJ1-2,TRBV19,NA,NA,CASSPPGRETLGYTF,TGTGCCAGTAGTCCCCCGGGCAGAGAGACCTTAGGCTACACCTTC
17,TRBJ1-2,TRBV6-2/TRBV6-3,TRBD1,NA,CASSYRTGGGRSYGYTF,TGTGCCAGCAGTTACAGGACAGGGGGCGGCCGGAGCTATGGCTACACCTTC
15,TRBJ1-4,TRBV19,TRBD1,NA,CASSPGTGDLEKLFF,TGTGCCAGTAGTCCTGGGACAGGGGACCTCGAAAAACTGTTTTTT
15,TRBJ1-4,TRBV10-1,TRBD1,NA,CASSSGTGLGEKLFF,TGCGCCAGCAGTTCCGGGACAGGCTTGGGTGAAAAACTGTTTTTT
10,TRBJ1-2,TRBV28,NA,NA,CASSSLGYTF,TGTGCCAGCAGCTCTTTAGGCTACACCTTC
13,TRBJ1-5,TRBV6-5,NA,NA,CASWYSANQPQHF,TGTGCCAGCTGGTACAGCGCCAATCAGCCCCAGCATTTT
15,TRBJ2-3,TRBV9,NA,NA,CASSLGERSTDTQYF,TGTGCCAGCAGTCTGGGGGAGCGCTCCACAGATACGCAGTATTTT
16,TRBJ2-3,TRBV12-2,NA,NA,CASRLAPGPHTDTQYF,TGTGCAAGTCGCTTAGCCCCGGGACCACACACAGATACGCAGTATTTT